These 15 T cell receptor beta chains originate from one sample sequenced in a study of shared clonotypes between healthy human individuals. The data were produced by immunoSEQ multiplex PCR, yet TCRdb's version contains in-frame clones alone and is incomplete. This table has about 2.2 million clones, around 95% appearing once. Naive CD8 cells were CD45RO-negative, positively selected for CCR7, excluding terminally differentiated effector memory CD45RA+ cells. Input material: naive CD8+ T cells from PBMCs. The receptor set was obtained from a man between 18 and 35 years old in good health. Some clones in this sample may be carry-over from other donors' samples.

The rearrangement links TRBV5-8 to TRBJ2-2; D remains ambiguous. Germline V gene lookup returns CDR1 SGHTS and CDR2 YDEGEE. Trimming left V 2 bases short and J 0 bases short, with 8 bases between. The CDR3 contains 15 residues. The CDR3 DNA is TGTGCCAGCAGCTTACCATACACGAACACCGGGGAGCTGTTTTTT. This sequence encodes CASSLPYTNTGELFF.

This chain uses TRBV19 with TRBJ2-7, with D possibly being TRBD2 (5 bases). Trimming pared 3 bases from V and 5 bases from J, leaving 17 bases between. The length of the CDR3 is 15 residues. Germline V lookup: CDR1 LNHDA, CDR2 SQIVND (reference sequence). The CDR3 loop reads CASSIFGVSAHEQYF. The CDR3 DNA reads TGTGCCAGTAGTATCTTCGGGGTCTCGGCGCACGAGCAGTACTTC.

The chain's CDR3 is CASSFSSAYTDTQYF. CDR3 coding DNA: TGTGCCAGCAGTTTCTCTAGCGCTTACACAGATACGCAGTATTTT. The chain uses TRBV28 and TRBJ2-3, with TRBD2 as a possible D gene (6 bases). With 3 bases removed from V and 2 bases from J, the gap between germline ends came to 12 bases. The germline V gene has CDR1 MDHEN and CDR2 SYDVKM. This CDR3 has 15 residues. Full variable domain (missing parts from reference TRBV28 and TRBJ2-3): DVKVTQSSRYLVKRTGEKVFLECVQDMDHENMFWYRQDPGLGLRLIYFSYDVKMKEKGDIPEGYSVSREKKERFSLILESASTNQTSMYLCASSFSSAYTDTQYFGPGTRLTVL.

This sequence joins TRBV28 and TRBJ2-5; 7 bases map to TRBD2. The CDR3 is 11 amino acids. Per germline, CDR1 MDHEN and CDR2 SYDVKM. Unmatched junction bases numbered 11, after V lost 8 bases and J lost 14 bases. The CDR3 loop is CASSAAAGSYF. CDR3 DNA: TGTGCCAGCTCGGCGGCAGCGGGGTCCTACTTC.

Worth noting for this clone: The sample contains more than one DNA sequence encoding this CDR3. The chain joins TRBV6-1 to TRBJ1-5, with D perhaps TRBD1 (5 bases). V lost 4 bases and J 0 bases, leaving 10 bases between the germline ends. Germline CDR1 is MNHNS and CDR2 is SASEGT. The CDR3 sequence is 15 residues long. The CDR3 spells CASSGGRYSNQPQHF. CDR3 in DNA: TGTGCCAGCAGTGGGGGACGTTATAGCAATCAGCCCCAGCATTTT.

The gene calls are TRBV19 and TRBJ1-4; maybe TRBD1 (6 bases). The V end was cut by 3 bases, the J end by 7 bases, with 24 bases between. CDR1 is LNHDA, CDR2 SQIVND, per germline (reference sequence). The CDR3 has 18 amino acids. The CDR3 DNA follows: TGTGCCAGTAGTATTAACCAGGGCCGTTGGATGACAGGTGAAAAACTGTTTTTT. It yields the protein CASSINQGRWMTGEKLFF.

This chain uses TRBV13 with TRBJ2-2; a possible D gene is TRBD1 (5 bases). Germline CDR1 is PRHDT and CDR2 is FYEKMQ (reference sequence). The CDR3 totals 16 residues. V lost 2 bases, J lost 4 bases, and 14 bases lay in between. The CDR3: CASSLRGSTITGELFF. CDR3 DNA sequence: TGTGCCAGCAGCTTAAGGGGTTCCACGATCACCGGGGAGCTGTTTTTT.

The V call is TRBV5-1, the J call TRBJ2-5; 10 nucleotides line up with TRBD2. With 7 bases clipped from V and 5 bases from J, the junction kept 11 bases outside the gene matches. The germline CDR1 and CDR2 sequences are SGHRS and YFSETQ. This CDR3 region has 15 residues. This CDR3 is CASSFRLAGVETQYF. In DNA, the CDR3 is TGCGCCAGCTCCTTCCGGCTAGCGGGAGTTGAGACCCAGTACTTC. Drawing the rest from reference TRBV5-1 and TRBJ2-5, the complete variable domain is KAGVTQTPRYLIKTRGQQVTLSCSPISGHRSVSWYQQTPGQGLQFLFEYFSETQRNKGNFPGRFSGRQFSNSRSEMNVSTLELGDSALYLCASSFRLAGVETQYFGPGTRLLVL.

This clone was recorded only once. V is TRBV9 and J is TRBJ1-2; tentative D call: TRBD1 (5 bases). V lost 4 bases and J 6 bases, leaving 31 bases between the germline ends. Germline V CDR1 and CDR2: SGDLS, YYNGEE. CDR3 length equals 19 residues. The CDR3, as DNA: TGTGCCAGCAGCCATCCCGGGACCTGGTCGGGAACTGCCTCGGATGGCTACACCTTC. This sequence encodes CASSHPGTWSGTASDGYTF.

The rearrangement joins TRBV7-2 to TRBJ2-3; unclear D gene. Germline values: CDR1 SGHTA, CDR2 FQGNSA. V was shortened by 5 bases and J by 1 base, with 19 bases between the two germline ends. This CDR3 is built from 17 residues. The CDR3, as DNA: TGTGCCAGCAGCCCAAAAGGTGGTAGCCGACGCACAGATACGCAGTATTTT. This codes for CASSPKGGSRRTDTQYF.

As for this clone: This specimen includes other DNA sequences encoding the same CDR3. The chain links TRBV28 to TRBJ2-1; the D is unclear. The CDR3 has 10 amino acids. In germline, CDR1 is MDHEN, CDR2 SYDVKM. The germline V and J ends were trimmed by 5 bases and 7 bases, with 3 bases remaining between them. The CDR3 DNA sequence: TGTGCCAGCAGTCTAAATGAGCAGTTCTTC. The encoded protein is CASSLNEQFF.

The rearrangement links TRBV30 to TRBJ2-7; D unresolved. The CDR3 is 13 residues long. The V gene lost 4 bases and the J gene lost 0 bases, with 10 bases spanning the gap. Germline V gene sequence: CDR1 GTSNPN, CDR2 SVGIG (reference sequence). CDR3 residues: CAWNQALSYEQYF. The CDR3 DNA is TGTGCCTGGAACCAGGCCCTCTCCTACGAGCAGTACTTC.

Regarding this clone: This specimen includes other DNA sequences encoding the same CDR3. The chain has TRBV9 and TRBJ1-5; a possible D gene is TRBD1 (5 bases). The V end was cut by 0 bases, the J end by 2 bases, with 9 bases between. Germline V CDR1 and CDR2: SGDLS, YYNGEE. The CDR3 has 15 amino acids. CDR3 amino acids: CASSVGGAGNQPQHF. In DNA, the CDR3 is TGTGCCAGCAGCGTAGGCGGGGCGGGCAATCAGCCCCAGCATTTT.

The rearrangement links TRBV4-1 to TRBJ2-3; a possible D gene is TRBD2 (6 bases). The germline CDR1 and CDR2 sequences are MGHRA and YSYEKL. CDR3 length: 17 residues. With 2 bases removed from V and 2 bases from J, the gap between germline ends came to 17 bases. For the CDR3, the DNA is TGCGCCAGCAGCCAAAGAAACGGAGGCGGGACCACAGATACGCAGTATTTT. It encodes CASSQRNGGGTTDTQYF.

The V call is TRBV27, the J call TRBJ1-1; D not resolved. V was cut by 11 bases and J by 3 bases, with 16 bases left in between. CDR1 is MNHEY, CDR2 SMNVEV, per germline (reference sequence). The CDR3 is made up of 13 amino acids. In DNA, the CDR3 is TGTGCCTCCAGGTTGGGGTTCGACACTGAAGCTTTCTTT. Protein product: CASRLGFDTEAFF.